This T cell receptor (beta chain) was captured by sequencing in a study of shared clonotypes between healthy human individuals. Deep-level running was used for the assay. The method was immunoSEQ multiplex PCR; TCRdb's version includes in-frame clones alone and lacks a portion of them. Found here are around 2,100,000 clones, about 95% of them singletons; the top ten hold 1.2%. Germline values: CDR1 MNHEY, CDR2 SMNVEV (reference sequence). V was shortened by 6 bases and J by 7 bases, with 16 bases between the two germline ends. The CDR3 length is 13 residues. Naive CD8 cells comprised CD45RO-negative, CCR7-positively selected cells, excluding terminally differentiated effector memory CD45RA+ cells.

The sample comprised naive CD8+ T cells sorted from blood. This sequence was found in a man in his late teens or twenties in good health. The chain links TRBV27 to TRBJ2-7; possible D gene TRBD2, 5 bases. The CDR3: CASRRRGSLEQYF. The CDR3 nucleotides read TGTGCCAGCAGACGACGGGGTTCTTTAGAGCAGTACTTC.